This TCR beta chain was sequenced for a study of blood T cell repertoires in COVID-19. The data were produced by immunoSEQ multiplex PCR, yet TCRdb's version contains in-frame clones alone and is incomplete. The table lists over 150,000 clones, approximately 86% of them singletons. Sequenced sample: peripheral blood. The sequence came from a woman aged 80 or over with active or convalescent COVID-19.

CDR3 loop: CASRGQGGTDTQYF. For the CDR3, the DNA is TGTGCCAGTAGGGGACAGGGAGGCACAGATACGCAGTATTTT. The genes are TRBV7-2 and TRBJ2-3; 9 bases fit TRBD1. The CDR3 length is 14 residues. Unmatched junction bases numbered 5, after V lost 9 bases and J lost 1 base. Germline CDR1 and CDR2: SGHTA and FQGNSA.